A single sample gave rise to the 15 T cell receptor beta chains below, sequenced in a study of blood T cell repertoires in COVID-19. Generated by immunoSEQ multiplex PCR, the TCRdb table keeps only in-frame clones and is missing some. In the table there are around 160,000 clones, around 81% of which are singletons. Sample: peripheral blood. These receptors all stem from a man in his sixties with active or convalescent COVID-19.

This chain connects TRBV27 to TRBJ2-2; the D gene is possibly TRBD1 (5 bases). Per germline, CDR1 MNHEY and CDR2 SMNVEV (reference sequence). The CDR3 spans 15 residues. V shed 8 bases and J shed 3 bases, with 16 bases lying between them. This CDR3 is CASSPSTVDTGELFF. Here the CDR3 DNA reads TGTGCCAGCTCCCCGTCGACAGTAGACACCGGGGAGCTGTTTTTT.

The rearrangement links TRBV6-2 or TRBV6-3 to TRBJ1-2, with D tentatively TRBD1 (5 bases). With 0 bases removed from V and 3 bases from J, the gap between germline ends came to 14 bases. This CDR3 is built from 16 residues. Looked up from germline, CDR1 is MNHEY and CDR2 is SVGEGT. CDR3 DNA sequence: TGTGCCAGCAGTTACTCGCGAAAGGGGCCCCACTATGGCTACACCTTC. Amino acid sequence: CASSYSRKGPHYGYTF.

The chain uses TRBV28 and TRBJ1-2; a weak D match, TRBD1 (6 bases). Looked up from germline, CDR1 is MDHEN and CDR2 is SYDVKM. This CDR3 has 14 amino acids. Trimming cost V 11 bases and J 1 base, with 17 bases left between them. CDR3 region: CAAQRTGLNYGYTF. In nucleotides, the CDR3 is TGTGCCGCCCAACGAACAGGGCTTAACTATGGCTACACCTTC.

The chain carries TRBV11-3 and TRBJ2-1; 12 bases agree with TRBD1. Trimming took 1 base from V and 8 from J; bases not matched to a gene: 9. The CDR3 sequence is 17 residues long. The germline gives CDR1 SGHNT, CDR2 YENEEA. The CDR3, as DNA: TGTGCCAGCAGCTTAGTAGGGGCCGGGACAGGGGGCGATGAGCAGTTCTTC. Translated: CASSLVGAGTGGDEQFF.

The rearrangement joins TRBV15 to TRBJ1-2; D perhaps matches TRBD1 (6 bases). This CDR3 contains 13 residues. Germline-derived CDR1 and CDR2 are LNHNV and YYDKDF (reference sequence). V lost 5 bases and J 4 bases, leaving 11 bases between the germline ends. The CDR3 here is CATSVGTLYGYTF. The DNA for the CDR3 is TGTGCCACCAGCGTTGGGACACTCTATGGCTACACCTTC. Filled out from reference TRBV15 and TRBJ1-2, the complete variable domain reads DAMVIQNPRYQVTQFGKPVTLSCSQTLNHNVMYWYQQKSSQAPKLLFHYYDKDFNNEADTPDNFQSRRPNTSFCFLDIRSPGLGDTAMYLCATSVGTLYGYTFGSGTRLTVV.

This sequence joins TRBV30 and TRBJ2-7; D perhaps matches TRBD2 (6 bases). Trimming stripped 3 bases from V and 8 bases from J, with 17 bases between. The CDR3 loop spans 13 amino acids. Germline V gene data show CDR1 as GTSNPN and CDR2 as SVGIG (reference sequence). The CDR3 loop reads CAWRAGRREQQYF. DNA of the CDR3: TGTGCCTGGAGAGCGGGTAGGAGGGAGCAGCAGTACTTC.

This chain links TRBV24-1 with TRBJ2-5; TRBD2 matches at 8 bases. CDR3 length equals 15 residues. Trimming removed 4 bases from V and 4 bases from J; junction bases left unmatched: 7. Per germline, CDR1 KGHDR and CDR2 SFDVKD. The CDR3 DNA sequence: TGTGCCACCAGTGACACGCGGGGGGCCGGAGAGACCCAGTACTTC. Translated, it gives CATSDTRGAGETQYF.

The genes are TRBV14 and TRBJ1-2, with unresolved D. In germline, CDR1 is SGHDN, CDR2 FVKESK. This CDR3 spans 15 amino acids. Trimming cost V 0 bases and J 8 bases, with 16 bases left between them. The CDR3 loop is CASSQDPRGSGGYTF. CDR3 nucleotide sequence: TGTGCCAGCAGCCAAGATCCCCGGGGATCGGGCGGCTACACCTTC. The full variable domain, completed using reference TRBV14 and TRBJ1-2, is EAGVTQFPSHSVIEKGQTVTLRCDPISGHDNLYWYRRVMGKEIKFLLHFVKESKQDESGMPNNRFLAERTGGTYSTLKVQPAELEDSGVYFCASSQDPRGSGGYTFGSGTRLTVV.

The table lists this clone with a few counts. V and J are TRBV6-5 and TRBJ1-2, with a tentative D call TRBD1 (5 bases). V was trimmed by 8 bases and J by 6 bases, leaving 19 bases between them. The CDR3 runs 14 residues. Germline CDR1 reads MNHEY; CDR2 reads SVGAGI. CDR3 sequence reads: CASAWGGLRDGYTF. The CDR3 bases are TGTGCCAGCGCCTGGGGGGGTTTACGGGATGGCTACACCTTC.

The J gene is TRBJ2-4, the V gene TRBV19; 10 positions agree with TRBD2. This CDR3 region has 19 residues. The V segment lost 5 bases and the J segment 0 bases; nucleotides outside the gene matches: 13. Per germline, CDR1 LNHDA and CDR2 SQIVND (reference sequence). The CDR3 nucleotides are TGTGCCAGTAGTCGTACCGGGACTAGCGACTCATTAGCCAAAAACATTCAGTACTTC. Translation gives CASSRTGTSDSLAKNIQYF.

The J gene is TRBJ1-2, the V gene TRBV19; D gene uncertain. Trimming shortened V by 3 bases and J by 10 bases, and 18 bases separated the two germline ends. The CDR3 loop spans 14 amino acids. Germline V gene lookup returns CDR1 LNHDA and CDR2 SQIVND (reference sequence). The CDR3 is CASSIGRSRFIYTF. The CDR3 DNA is TGTGCCAGTAGTATCGGCCGGAGCCGCTTTATCTACACCTTC.

This clone has a single count. The rearrangement joins TRBV18 to TRBJ1-2; TRBD1 matches 7 bases. The V and J ends lost 3 bases and 0 bases, in that order; junction bases with no gene match: 7. Germline CDR1 is KGHSH and CDR2 is LQKENI. The CDR3 is 16 residues long. Here the CDR3 reads CASSPKRTGTNYGYTF. For the CDR3, the DNA is TGTGCCAGCTCACCGAAGAGGACAGGAACTAACTATGGCTACACCTTC.

The rearrangement joins TRBV7-9 to TRBJ2-5; tentatively, D is TRBD1 (5 bases). Germline V lookup: CDR1 SEHNR, CDR2 FQNEAQ (reference sequence). The CDR3 totals 15 residues. Between the trimmed V and J ends, which lost 5 bases and 2 bases, there was a span of 15 bases. CDR3 DNA sequence: TGTGCCAGCAGCCCTGGATCGGCAGGGCAAGAGACCCAGTACTTC. The encoded protein is CASSPGSAGQETQYF.

The chain employs TRBV7-9 and TRBJ1-1; D is unresolved. V lost 5 bases, J lost 3 bases, and 13 bases lay in between. CDR3 length: 14 residues. CDR1 is SEHNR and CDR2 is FQNEAQ in the germline V gene (reference sequence). The CDR3 DNA reads TGTGCCAGCAGCCCACAAAGTCCCCACACTGAAGCTTTCTTT. It codes for CASSPQSPHTEAFF. Based on the CDR3 plus reference TRBV7-9 and TRBJ1-1, the full variable domain is DTGVSQNPRHKITKRGQNVTFRCDPISEHNRLYWYRQTLGQGPEFLTYFQNEAQLEKSRLLSDRFSAERPKGSFSTLEIQRTEQGDSAMYLCASSPQSPHTEAFFGQGTRLTVV.

The V call is TRBV20-1, the J call TRBJ2-7, with a weak D call TRBD1 (5 bases). V was pared by 7 bases and J by 2 bases, with 9 bases between. The germline V gene has CDR1 DFQATT and CDR2 SNEGSKA (reference sequence). The CDR3 extends over 11 amino acids. The CDR3 bases are TGCAGTGAGGGGTCCGCCTACGAGCAGTACTTC. It translates to CSEGSAYEQYF.